This entry concerns a single T cell receptor (beta chain). Documented treatment: some 19 received Ad26.COV2.S at low or high dose, single or two shots; 5 received placebo; per-sample allocation not given. On day 63 after the first injection, vaccine and placebo recipients gave samples. The data belong to a study of Ad26.COV2.S vaccination and SARS-CoV-2 variants. With 1 base removed from V and 1 base from J, the gap between germline ends came to 10 bases. This CDR3 region has 16 residues. Germline CDR1 and CDR2: LNHNV and YYDKDF (reference sequence). Sequencing was performed with immunoSEQ multiplex PCR; in TCRdb, only in-frame clones are kept and a portion is missing. The table includes about 440,000 clones, less than 95% detected once.

The receptor's source is a person aged 18 to 59 who received the Ad26.COV2.S COVID-19 vaccine or a placebo. The sample was peripheral blood, taken in a trial of Ad26.COV2.S vaccine versus placebo. V gene TRBV15 combines with J gene TRBJ2-2, with D possibly matching TRBD1 (5 bases). The CDR3 DNA reads TGTGCCACCAGCAGAGGAAACAGGTTGAACACCGGGGAGCTGTTTTTT. It translates to CATSRGNRLNTGELFF. The variable domain in full, with the rest retrieved from reference TRBV15 and TRBJ2-2, is DAMVIQNPRYQVTQFGKPVTLSCSQTLNHNVMYWYQQKSSQAPKLLFHYYDKDFNNEADTPDNFQSRRPNTSFCFLDIRSPGLGDTAMYLCATSRGNRLNTGELFFGEGSRLTVL.